A selection of T cell receptor beta chains follows, all from one sample in a study of blood T cell repertoires in COVID-19. Generated by immunoSEQ multiplex PCR, the TCRdb table keeps only in-frame clones and is missing some. The sample contains about 71,000 clones, over 80% of which appear only once. Sample: peripheral blood. These receptors were obtained from an elderly woman with acute or convalescent COVID-19. Both conserved end residues are part of each CDR3. The D gene is left open where the match is weak. For some rows the clone size is stated as once, few or many, or as a class when expanded; others skip it.

TRBJ2-5	NA	NA	TRBV24-1	CATSPGQTSQETQYF	TGTGCCACCAGTCCCGGACAGACTTCCCAAGAGACCCAGTACTTC
TRBJ2-1	NA	NA	TRBV19	CASSIRELNNEQFF	TGTGCCAGTAGTATAAGGGAGCTCAACAATGAGCAGTTCTTC
TRBJ2-5	NA	NA	TRBV6-5	CASSLSLAQETQYF	TGTGCCAGCAGTCTATCACTAGCCCAAGAGACCCAGTACTTC
TRBJ1-5	TRBD1	NA	TRBV6-2/TRBV6-3	CASSDRDRVNQPQHF	TGTGCCAGCAGTGACCGGGACAGGGTCAATCAGCCCCAGCATTTT
TRBJ2-3	TRBD1	NA	TRBV2	CASRIQGASTDTQYF	TGTGCCAGCAGAATACAGGGGGCCAGCACAGATACGCAGTATTTT
TRBJ2-2	TRBD2	NA	TRBV14	CASSQLGLAVTGELFF	TGTGCCAGCAGCCAATTGGGACTAGCGGTAACCGGGGAGCTGTTTTTT
TRBJ2-2	NA	NA	TRBV3-1/TRBV3-2	CASSQVVSGELFF	TGTGCCAGCAGCCAAGTGGTTAGCGGGGAGCTGTTTTTT
TRBJ2-5	NA	few	TRBV7-2	CASSPFGGTQETQYF	TGTGCCAGCAGTCCTTTTGGCGGGACCCAAGAGACCCAGTACTTC
TRBJ2-5	NA	NA	TRBV28	CASSQGGQLQETQYF	TGTGCCAGCAGCCAAGGAGGACAGCTACAAGAGACCCAGTACTTC
TRBJ2-7	NA	once	TRBV3-1/TRBV3-2	CASSHLTYPGEQYF	TGTGCCAGCAGCCATTTGACTTACCCTGGCGAGCAGTACTTC
TRBJ1-4	NA	NA	TRBV18	CASSPGGKLFF	TGTGCCAGCTCACCAGGGGGGAAACTGTTTTTT
TRBJ2-7	NA	NA	TRBV11-2	CASSLGQVPSYEQYF	TGTGCCAGCAGCTTAGGACAGGTCCCTTCCTACGAGCAGTACTTC
TRBJ2-2	TRBD1	NA	TRBV7-8	CASSLRGFRDSSSRELFF	TGTGCCAGCAGCTTAAGGGGATTTCGGGACAGTTCATCCAGGGAGCTGTTTTTT
TRBJ2-7	NA	NA	TRBV3-1/TRBV3-2	CASSQGSGRYEQYF	TGTGCCAGCAGCCAAGGTTCAGGAAGGTACGAGCAGTACTTC
TRBJ1-1	TRBD1	NA	TRBV7-9	CASSGPGTGGLFPEAFF	TGTGCCAGCAGCGGACCTGGGACAGGGGGCCTATTCCCTGAAGCTTTCTTT
TRBJ1-1	NA	NA	TRBV6-5	CASSYFRVNTEAFF	TGTGCCAGCAGTTACTTCAGGGTGAACACTGAAGCTTTCTTT
TRBJ1-1	TRBD1	NA	TRBV19	CASSTSGTVTNTEAFF	TGTGCCAGTAGTACCTCCGGGACAGTAACGAACACTGAAGCTTTCTTT
TRBJ2-3	TRBD1	once	TRBV27	CASSLIRTGPTDTQYF	TGTGCCAGCAGTTTAATTAGGACAGGGCCCACAGATACGCAGTATTTT
TRBJ1-1	NA	once	TRBV27	CASRGWLGGNTEAFF	TGTGCCAGCCGCGGTTGGTTGGGGGGTAACACTGAAGCTTTCTTT
TRBJ2-1	NA	few	TRBV7-2	CASSLGYQAAYNEQFF	TGTGCCAGCAGCTTAGGATACCAGGCCGCCTACAATGAGCAGTTCTTC
TRBJ2-7	TRBD1	NA	TRBV29-1	CSVSQTGSGEQYF	TGCAGCGTGTCCCAGACAGGGTCGGGCGAGCAGTACTTC
TRBJ2-3	TRBD2	NA	TRBV10-3	CAISETGGWTDTQYF	TGTGCCATCAGTGAGACGGGAGGGTGGACAGATACGCAGTATTTT
TRBJ2-7	NA	NA	TRBV9	CASSSPGTAAYEQYF	TGTGCCAGCAGCTCTCCCGGGACTGCCGCCTACGAGCAGTACTTC
TRBJ2-1	TRBD2	NA	TRBV15	CATSRGGLVVQFF	TGTGCCACCAGCAGAGGGGGACTAGTGGTGCAGTTCTTC
TRBJ1-1	NA	few	TRBV2	CASSEGGVMNTEAFF	TGTGCCAGCAGTGAGGGGGGAGTTATGAACACTGAAGCTTTCTTT
TRBJ1-5	TRBD1	NA	TRBV9	CASSVTGGNQPQHF	TGTGCCAGCAGCGTGACAGGGGGTAATCAGCCCCAGCATTTT
TRBJ2-3	TRBD2	once	TRBV6-5	CASSQTSGRIDTQYF	TGTGCCAGCAGTCAGACTAGCGGGAGGATAGATACGCAGTATTTT
TRBJ1-4	TRBD1	NA	TRBV19	CASSTGTATNEKLFF	TGTGCCAGTAGTACGGGGACAGCGACTAATGAAAAACTGTTTTTT
TRBJ2-3	TRBD2	NA	TRBV19	CASSTRLAGSTDTQYF	TGTGCCAGTAGCACTCGACTAGCGGGTAGCACAGATACGCAGTATTTT
TRBJ1-3	TRBD1	NA	TRBV9	CASSITGVAGNTIYF	TGTGCCAGCAGCATAACAGGGGTGGCCGGAAACACCATATATTTT